Presented here are 19 T cell receptor beta chains from one specimen sequenced in a study of CD8+ T cells in alopecia areata (dated by TCRdb to 2016 to 2019). The time point label here, explained by the study, means: about four weeks on oral tofacitinib. This specimen's treatment or condition label, per the study, means: oral pan-JAK inhibitor, 5-10 mg twice daily. Library construction relied on the immunoSEQ multiplex PCR assay. RNA was extracted from all samples and reverse transcribed into cDNA as template for TCR sequencing. TCRdb took this table from immuneACCESS and kept in-frame rearrangements with V and J called. Such tables lack part of the clones; where checked against another copy, unresolved V genes explain under half of the gap, and the rest is unexplained. Within this sample are roughly 190,000 clones, with around 60% of them counted one time only. The ten largest clonotypes hold 3% to 3.5% of the sample.

The starting material was CD4+ T cells sorted from blood, obtained at week 4, from a patient treated with tofacitinib. The origin of the receptors is a human donor with alopecia areata.

The chain joins TRBV27 to TRBJ2-3, with 11 bases identical to TRBD2. With 4 bases clipped from V and 7 bases from J, the junction kept 7 bases outside the gene matches. The CDR3 has 15 residues. Germline CDR1 and CDR2: MNHEY and SMNVEV (reference sequence). CDR3 amino acids: CASSSRTSGSYTQYF. The CDR3 DNA reads TGTGCCAGCAGTTCCCGGACTAGCGGGTCCTATACGCAGTATTTT.

This chain joins TRBV11-2 and TRBJ2-3; TRBD1 might be the D (6 bases). The length of the CDR3 is 16 residues. The germline V gene has CDR1 SGHAT and CDR2 FQNNGV. Trimming cost V 7 bases and J 0 bases, with 17 bases left between them. The CDR3 region has the DNA TGTGCCAGCACGCGACAGGCTTCACCTAGCACAGATACGCAGTATTTT. As protein: CASTRQASPSTDTQYF.

V is TRBV27 and J is TRBJ1-6; D unclear. V was clipped by 6 bases and J by 9 bases, with 15 bases between them. The CDR3 runs 14 residues. Germline CDR1 and CDR2: MNHEY and SMNVEV (reference sequence). The CDR3 region has the DNA TGTGCCAGCAGGCCTGCCGGGCGGGGTTCACCCCTCCACTTT. This codes for CASRPAGRGSPLHF.

This chain uses TRBV29-1 with TRBJ1-1; 8 nucleotides align to TRBD1. The CDR3 runs to 13 residues. CDR1 and CDR2 from the germline V gene are SQVTM and ANQGSEA. After removal of 7 bases from V and 5 bases from J, the junction contained 9 bases not matched to a gene. The CDR3 spells CSAQGAGFTEAFF. The CDR3 coding sequence is TGCAGCGCCCAGGGGGCGGGTTTTACTGAAGCTTTCTTT. Full variable domain (remainder filled in from reference TRBV29-1 and TRBJ1-1): SAVISQKPSRDICQRGTSLTIQCQVDSQVTMMFWYRQQPGQSLTLIATANQGSEATYESGFVIDKFPISRPNLTFSTLTVSNMSPEDSSIYLCSAQGAGFTEAFFGQGTRLTVV.

This chain joins TRBV7-9 and TRBJ2-6; D possibly corresponds to TRBD2 (5 bases). This CDR3 has 16 residues. Per germline, CDR1 SEHNR and CDR2 FQNEAQ (reference sequence). Deletions cut 1 base from V and 0 bases from J, with 7 bases between. In nucleotides, the CDR3 is TGTGCCAGCAGCTTAGGAGGGTTCTCTGGGGCCAACGTCCTGACTTTC. Amino acid sequence: CASSLGGFSGANVLTF.

This clone was counted at least ten times. The chain employs TRBV5-1 and TRBJ2-5; TRBD2 matches 8 bases. The CDR3 runs 15 residues. After removal of 5 bases from V and 1 base from J, the junction contained 7 bases not matched to a gene. Germline CDR1 reads SGHRS; CDR2 reads YFSETQ. The CDR3 is CASRFAGGLQETQYF. The CDR3 DNA is TGCGCCAGCAGATTCGCGGGGGGCCTCCAAGAGACCCAGTACTTC.

The gene calls are TRBV5-1 and TRBJ1-6, with a possible D match to TRBD1 (6 bases). The V gene's germline CDR1 is SGHRS and CDR2 YFSETQ. This CDR3 has 15 residues. V was pared by 4 bases and J by 8 bases, with 16 bases between. The CDR3 DNA reads as TGCGCCAGCAGCCCCTTCGGACAGATGGATTCACCCCTCCACTTT. Encoded protein: CASSPFGQMDSPLHF.

The chain combines TRBV6-5 with TRBJ2-5; D perhaps matches TRBD2 (5 bases). CDR1 is MNHEY and CDR2 is SVGAGI in the germline V gene. There are 13 residues in the CDR3. Trimming removed 5 bases at V and 4 bases at J, with 11 bases between. CDR3 bases: TGTGCCAGCAGTGAAGACTACGGAGAGACCCAGTACTTC. This codes for CASSEDYGETQYF.

The chain uses TRBV5-4 and TRBJ2-4, with 8 positions matching TRBD1. This CDR3 has 16 residues. Losses at the gene ends were 3 bases for V and 7 bases for J; bases not matched to a gene: 12. CDR1 and CDR2 (germline): SGHNT, YYREEE (reference sequence). CDR3 sequence reads: CASSWGTGHGVNIQYF. Here the CDR3 DNA reads TGTGCCAGCAGCTGGGGGACAGGCCACGGGGTTAACATTCAGTACTTC.

Concerning this clone: This sample includes further DNA sequences coding for the same CDR3. The chain recombines TRBV13 with TRBJ2-3; D is uncertain. Germline assignment: CDR1 PRHDT and CDR2 FYEKMQ (reference sequence). Trimming removed 2 bases at V and 2 bases at J, with 2 bases between. The CDR3 length is 12 residues. The CDR3 sequence: CASSLSTDTQYF. CDR3 coding DNA: TGTGCCAGCAGCTTATCCACAGATACGCAGTATTTT. Full variable domain (remainder filled in from reference TRBV13 and TRBJ2-3): AAGVIQSPRHLIKEKRETATLKCYPIPRHDTVYWYQQGPGQDPQFLISFYEKMQSDKGSIPDRFSAQQFSDYHSELNMSSLELGDSALYFCASSLSTDTQYFGPGTRLTVL.

The CDR3 nucleotides are TGTGCCTGGAGTGGGCGGCGGGACGCTGAAGCTTTCTTT. It yields the protein CAWSGRRDAEAFF. V and J are TRBV30 and TRBJ1-1; TRBD1 is a possible D gene (5 bases). V shed 1 base and J shed 6 bases, with 12 bases lying between them. This CDR3 contains 13 residues. Germline CDR1 and CDR2: GTSNPN and SVGIG (reference sequence).

This clone was seen once. CDR3 in amino acids: CASEGWGRQETQYF. DNA for the CDR3: TGTGCCAGCGAAGGTTGGGGGCGCCAAGAGACCCAGTACTTC. The chain couples TRBV28 to TRBJ2-5, with D maybe TRBD1 (6 bases). With 8 bases removed from V and 1 base from J, the gap between germline ends came to 14 bases. The CDR3 contains 14 residues. CDR1 MDHEN and CDR2 SYDVKM come from the germline V gene. The variable domain in full, with the rest retrieved from reference TRBV28 and TRBJ2-5, is DVKVTQSSRYLVKRTGEKVFLECVQDMDHENMFWYRQDPGLGLRLIYFSYDVKMKEKGDIPEGYSVSREKKERFSLILESASTNQTSMYLCASEGWGRQETQYFGPGTRLLVL.

This sequence joins TRBV15 and TRBJ2-7; D may be TRBD1 (5 bases). Germline V gene sequence: CDR1 LNHNV, CDR2 YYDKDF (reference sequence). V gave up 0 bases and J gave up 2 bases, with 8 bases separating them. The CDR3 is made up of 14 amino acids. CDR3 sequence (DNA): TGTGCCACCAGCAGAGATCCAGGGACCTACGAGCAGTACTTC. Its protein is CATSRDPGTYEQYF.

The chain employs TRBV7-6 and TRBJ2-5; D unresolved. V was trimmed by 4 bases and J by 2 bases, leaving 17 bases between them. The CDR3 covers 16 residues. The germline gives CDR1 SGHVS, CDR2 FNYEAQ. CDR3 sequence: CASSSIWNPSQETQYF. In nucleotides, the CDR3 is TGTGCCAGCAGCTCTATTTGGAACCCTTCACAAGAGACCCAGTACTTC. Looking up the rest from reference TRBV7-6 and TRBJ2-5 gives the full variable domain: GAGVSQSPRYKVTKRGQDVALRCDPISGHVSLYWYRQALGQGPEFLTYFNYEAQQDKSGLPNDRFSAERPEGSISTLTIQRTEQRDSAMYRCASSSIWNPSQETQYFGPGTRLLVL.

J is TRBJ2-4 and V is TRBV30, with D perhaps matching TRBD2 (6 bases). CDR3 size: 15 residues. CDR1 and CDR2 from the germline V gene are GTSNPN and SVGIG (reference sequence). With 1 base removed from V and 9 bases from J, the gap between germline ends came to 19 bases. CDR3: CAWSAKAGGLSIQYF. The CDR3 DNA follows: TGTGCCTGGAGTGCCAAAGCGGGCGGTTTGAGCATTCAGTACTTC.

J is TRBJ2-2 and V is TRBV5-1; the D gene is possibly TRBD2 (5 bases). V shed 4 bases and J shed 5 bases, with 21 bases lying between them. There are 17 residues in the CDR3. Germline values: CDR1 SGHRS, CDR2 YFSETQ. In nucleotides, the CDR3 is TGCGCCAGCAGCCCAGGCCATGAGGACTGGGGAACCGGGGAGCTGTTTTTT. Amino acid sequence: CASSPGHEDWGTGELFF. Together with reference TRBV5-1 and TRBJ2-2, the CDR3 gives the full variable domain: KAGVTQTPRYLIKTRGQQVTLSCSPISGHRSVSWYQQTPGQGLQFLFEYFSETQRNKGNFPGRFSGRQFSNSRSEMNVSTLELGDSALYLCASSPGHEDWGTGELFFGEGSRLTVL.

This sequence joins TRBV10-3 and TRBJ1-4; 8 bases align to TRBD1. The CDR3 spans 17 residues. Germline CDR1 ENHRY, CDR2 SYGVKD. The CDR3 spells CARNPRQGSTSNEKLFF. DNA of the CDR3: TGTGCTCGAAATCCCCGACAGGGGTCGACTTCAAATGAAAAACTGTTTTTT.

The V and J genes are TRBV6-5 and TRBJ2-3; D uncertain. This CDR3 has 15 amino acids. CDR1 and CDR2 from the germline V gene are MNHEY and SVGAGI. V shed 0 bases and J shed 0 bases, with 7 bases lying between them. The chain's CDR3 is CASSYSTFSTDTQYF. CDR3 DNA sequence: TGTGCCAGCAGTTACTCGACCTTTAGCACAGATACGCAGTATTTT.

The chain carries TRBV5-4 and TRBJ1-1; 7 bases map to TRBD1. This CDR3 is built from 15 residues. Trimming at V came to 3 bases and at J to 7 bases, leaving 12 bases not matched to a gene. Germline V CDR1 and CDR2: SGHNT, YYREEE (reference sequence). CDR3 sequence reads: CASSYAQGLTSEAFF. CDR3 DNA: TGTGCCAGCAGCTACGCACAGGGGTTGACGAGTGAAGCTTTCTTT.